Listed below are T cell receptor beta chains from one sample, sequenced in a study of cytomegalovirus exposure and HLA in healthy donors. The assay was immunoSEQ multiplex PCR, and TCRdb's table has in-frame clones only and misses some. The sample gives some 210,000 clones, around 86% of which show up once; about 10% is in the top ten. Sequencing input: PBMCs. These TCRs come from a woman aged 45-65 years in good health and CMV-seropositive. Each CDR3 is given with its conserved first and last residue. The D gene is left open where the match is weak. Size is omitted from some rows. Given values are once, few, many or a class for expanded clones.

cdr3_nt: TGTGCCAGCAGCGTAGGGGGCGGGGGGAACAATGAGCAGTTCTTC
cdr3_aa: CASSVGGGGNNEQFF
v_call: TRBV9
clone_size: -
j_call: TRBJ2-1
d_call: TRBD2

cdr3_nt: TGTGCCTGGACTAGGTTCCAGGGGATGTCCACTGAAGCTTTCTTT
cdr3_aa: CAWTRFQGMSTEAFF
v_call: TRBV30
clone_size: once
j_call: TRBJ1-1
d_call: -

cdr3_nt: TGCGCCAGCAGCCGGGTCCGCACAGATACGCAGTATTTT
cdr3_aa: CASSRVRTDTQYF
v_call: TRBV5-1
clone_size: -
j_call: TRBJ2-3
d_call: -

cdr3_nt: TGTGCCTGGAGTCTGAGAGGCTTGCAGACCCAGTACTTC
cdr3_aa: CAWSLRGLQTQYF
v_call: TRBV30
clone_size: -
j_call: TRBJ2-5
d_call: -

cdr3_nt: TGTGCCAGCAGTGACGCACCGGAGGGCGAGCAGTACTTC
cdr3_aa: CASSDAPEGEQYF
v_call: TRBV2
clone_size: -
j_call: TRBJ2-7
d_call: -

cdr3_nt: TGTGCCAGCAGTTACTCCACCGGCGAGCAGTACTTC
cdr3_aa: CASSYSTGEQYF
v_call: TRBV6-6
clone_size: few
j_call: TRBJ2-7
d_call: -

cdr3_nt: TGTGCCAGCAGCCCTAGGACAGGTCCCACGCAGTATTTT
cdr3_aa: CASSPRTGPTQYF
v_call: TRBV7-2
clone_size: -
j_call: TRBJ2-3
d_call: TRBD1

cdr3_nt: TGTGCCAGCAGCGGGTATGGACAGGCAGCAGGCTACACCTTC
cdr3_aa: CASSGYGQAAGYTF
v_call: TRBV11-2
clone_size: -
j_call: TRBJ1-2
d_call: TRBD1

cdr3_nt: TGTGCCAGCAGTTACTCCGGGGGGTCCTATGGCTACACCTTC
cdr3_aa: CASSYSGGSYGYTF
v_call: TRBV6-5
clone_size: -
j_call: TRBJ1-2
d_call: -

cdr3_nt: TGTGCCAGTAGTAACGCCCCAGAGCAGGTCTATGGCTACACCTTC
cdr3_aa: CASSNAPEQVYGYTF
v_call: TRBV19
clone_size: few
j_call: TRBJ1-2
d_call: -

cdr3_nt: TGTGCCAGCAGTTACTCGGCCACTAACTATGGCTACACCTTC
cdr3_aa: CASSYSATNYGYTF
v_call: TRBV6-5
clone_size: -
j_call: TRBJ1-2
d_call: -

cdr3_nt: TGTGCCAGCAGTTATGGACAAGAAGAGACCCAGTACTTC
cdr3_aa: CASSYGQEETQYF
v_call: TRBV6-5
clone_size: -
j_call: TRBJ2-5
d_call: -

cdr3_nt: TGTGCCAGCAGCTTAGTGAGGGGGCGGAACACTGAAGCTTTCTTT
cdr3_aa: CASSLVRGRNTEAFF
v_call: TRBV7-8
clone_size: -
j_call: TRBJ1-1
d_call: TRBD1

cdr3_nt: TGTGCCAGCAGCTTACGATCGGGACAGGGGTATCAGCCCCAGCATTTT
cdr3_aa: CASSLRSGQGYQPQHF
v_call: TRBV7-6
clone_size: -
j_call: TRBJ1-5
d_call: TRBD1

cdr3_nt: TGTGCCAGCAGCAGGACAGGGATTAACACCGGGGAGCTGTTTTTT
cdr3_aa: CASSRTGINTGELFF
v_call: TRBV7-2
clone_size: once
j_call: TRBJ2-2
d_call: TRBD1

cdr3_nt: TGTGCCAGCAGCTTAGCCGGACTAGCAGTCCACTTT
cdr3_aa: CASSLAGLAVHF
v_call: TRBV11-2
clone_size: -
j_call: TRBJ1-6
d_call: -

cdr3_nt: TGTGCCAGCAGTGTTTACAGGGGTGACTATGGCTACACCTTC
cdr3_aa: CASSVYRGDYGYTF
v_call: TRBV6-1
clone_size: once
j_call: TRBJ1-2
d_call: TRBD1

cdr3_nt: TGTGCCAGCAGCCGGACAGGACCTTCACCCCTCCACTTT
cdr3_aa: CASSRTGPSPLHF
v_call: TRBV2
clone_size: few
j_call: TRBJ1-6
d_call: TRBD1

cdr3_nt: TGCAGTGCTGAGCTGCGGGGTCCCCAGCATTTT
cdr3_aa: CSAELRGPQHF
v_call: TRBV20-1
clone_size: -
j_call: TRBJ1-5
d_call: -

cdr3_nt: TGTGCCAGCAGTGGTACAGGGTTGACTGAAGCTTTCTTT
cdr3_aa: CASSGTGLTEAFF
v_call: TRBV11-2
clone_size: -
j_call: TRBJ1-1
d_call: -

cdr3_nt: TGTGCCAGCAGCCTCGCAGGGTCTCATCGCTATGGCTACACCTTC
cdr3_aa: CASSLAGSHRYGYTF
v_call: TRBV5-4
clone_size: -
j_call: TRBJ1-2
d_call: -

cdr3_nt: TGTGCCAGCAGCTTCGACAGGGATAGCGGCGAGCAGTACTTC
cdr3_aa: CASSFDRDSGEQYF
v_call: TRBV7-2
clone_size: -
j_call: TRBJ2-7
d_call: -

cdr3_nt: TGTGCCAGCAGCTTGGCCCCCAACAGGGTCTCACCCCTCCACTTT
cdr3_aa: CASSLAPNRVSPLHF
v_call: TRBV7-2
clone_size: -
j_call: TRBJ1-6
d_call: -